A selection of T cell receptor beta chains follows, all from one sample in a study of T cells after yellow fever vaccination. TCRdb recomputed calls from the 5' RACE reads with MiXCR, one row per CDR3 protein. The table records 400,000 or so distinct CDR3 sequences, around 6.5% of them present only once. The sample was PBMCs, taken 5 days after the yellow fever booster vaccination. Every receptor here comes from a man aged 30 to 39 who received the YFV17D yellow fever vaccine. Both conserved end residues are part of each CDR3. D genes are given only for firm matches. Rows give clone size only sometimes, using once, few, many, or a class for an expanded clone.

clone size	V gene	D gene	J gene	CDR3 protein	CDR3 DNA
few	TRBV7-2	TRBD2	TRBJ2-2	CASSLAPTPSGGTGELFF	TGTGCCAGCAGCTTAGCCCCGACTCCTAGCGGGGGCACCGGGGAGCTGTTTTTT
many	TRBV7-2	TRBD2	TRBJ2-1	CASSIAGGPNNEQFF	TGTGCCAGCAGCATAGCGGGAGGGCCTAACAATGAGCAGTTCTTC
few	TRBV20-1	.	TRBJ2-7	CSARGFNTGPGQQYF	TGCAGTGCTAGAGGTTTCAATACTGGACCTGGGCAGCAGTACTTC
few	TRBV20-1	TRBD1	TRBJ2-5	CSATGTVVGETQYF	TGCAGTGCAACCGGGACAGTCGTAGGAGAGACCCAGTACTTC
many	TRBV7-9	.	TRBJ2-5	CASSQNEMETQYF	TGTGCCAGCAGCCAGAATGAAATGGAGACCCAGTACTTC
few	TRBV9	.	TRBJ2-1	CASSVGQFGRGGNEQFF	TGTGCCAGCAGCGTTGGACAGTTCGGTAGAGGGGGCAATGAGCAGTTCTTC
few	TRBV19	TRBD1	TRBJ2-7	CASSPTGTSYEQYF	TGTGCCAGTAGCCCGACAGGGACCTCCTACGAGCAGTACTTC
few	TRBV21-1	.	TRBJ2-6	CASSRGTAEYFSGANVLTF	TGTGCCAGCAGCAGGGGGACAGCTGAGTATTTCTCTGGGGCCAACGTCCTGACTTTC
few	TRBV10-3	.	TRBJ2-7	CAISGPRAGEQYF	TGTGCCATCAGTGGCCCCCGGGCCGGCGAGCAGTACTTC
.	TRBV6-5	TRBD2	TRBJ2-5	CASSYWVGGETQYF	TGTGCCAGCAGTTACTGGGTGGGGGGGGAGACCCAGTACTTC
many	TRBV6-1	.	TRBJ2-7	CASRATRFYEQYF	TGTGCCAGCAGGGCGACTAGGTTCTACGAGCAGTACTTC
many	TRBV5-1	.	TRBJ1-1	CASSVQANTEAFF	TGCGCCAGCAGCGTACAGGCGAACACTGAAGCTTTCTTT
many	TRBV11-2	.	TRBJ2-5	CASSDLYQETQYF	TGTGCCAGCAGTGACCTGTACCAAGAGACCCAGTACTTC
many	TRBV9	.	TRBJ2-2	CASSVGSHARTGELFF	TGTGCCAGCAGCGTAGGCTCTCACGCTCGGACCGGGGAGCTGTTTTTT
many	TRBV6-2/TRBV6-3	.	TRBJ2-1	CASGTIPSYNEQFF	TGTGCCAGCGGGACGATCCCCTCCTACAATGAGCAGTTCTTC
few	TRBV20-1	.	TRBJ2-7	CSVETGTHSYEQYF	TGCAGTGTCGAGACCGGGACTCACTCCTACGAGCAGTACTTC
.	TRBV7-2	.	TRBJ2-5	CASSVHSQETQYF	TGTGCCAGCAGCGTACATTCCCAAGAGACCCAGTACTTC
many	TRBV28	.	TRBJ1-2	CASSLSYPGGWRNGNYGYTF	TGTGCCAGCAGTTTATCCTATCCGGGGGGATGGAGAAATGGTAACTATGGCTACACCTTC
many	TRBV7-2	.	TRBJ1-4	CASKGGGKLFF	TGTGCCAGCAAAGGGGGGGGAAAACTGTTTTTT
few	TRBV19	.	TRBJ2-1	CASSITTLGNEQFF	TGTGCCAGTAGTATCACAACCCTCGGGAATGAGCAGTTCTTC
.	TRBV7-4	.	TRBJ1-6	CASSPGAVRSNSPLHF	TGTGCCAGCAGCCCGGGGGCAGTGCGCTCCAATTCACCCCTCCACTTT
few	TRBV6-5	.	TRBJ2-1	CASSSGFPSSYNEQFF	TGTGCCAGCAGTTCGGGGTTCCCCAGCTCCTACAATGAGCAGTTCTTC
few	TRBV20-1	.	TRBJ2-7	CSASWGPSFYEQYF	TGCAGTGCTAGTTGGGGGCCGAGTTTCTACGAGCAGTACTTC
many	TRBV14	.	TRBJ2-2	CASSQPRQTTGELFF	TGTGCCAGCAGCCAACCCAGGCAGACTACCGGGGAGCTGTTTTTT
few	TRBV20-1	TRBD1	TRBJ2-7	CSARPRAGQGSYEQYF	TGCAGTGCTAGACCCAGGGCCGGACAGGGGTCGTACGAGCAGTACTTC
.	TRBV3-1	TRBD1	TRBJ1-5	CASSQGGTGRDQPQHF	TGTGCCAGCAGCCAAGGCGGGACAGGGAGGGATCAGCCCCAGCATTTT
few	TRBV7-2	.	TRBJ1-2	CASSYSYGYTF	TGTGCCAGCAGCTATTCTTATGGCTACACCTTC
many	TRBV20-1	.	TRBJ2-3	CSATQGGRPDTQYF	TGCAGTGCAACTCAAGGCGGGCGTCCAGATACGCAGTATTTT
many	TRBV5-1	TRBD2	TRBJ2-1	CASSLEAGGSSYNEQFF	TGCGCCAGCAGCCTTGAAGCGGGAGGGAGTTCCTACAATGAGCAGTTCTTC
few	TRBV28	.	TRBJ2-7	CAIEDSSYEQYF	TGTGCCATCGAGGACAGCTCCTACGAGCAGTACTTC
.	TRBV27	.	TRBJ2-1	CASSLPGEEQFF	TGTGCCAGCAGTTTACCCGGAGAGGAGCAGTTCTTC
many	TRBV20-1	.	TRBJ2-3	CSARDPGSTDTQYF	TGCAGTGCTAGAGATCCTGGTTCCACAGATACGCAGTATTTT
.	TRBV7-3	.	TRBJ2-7	CASPTREQYF	TGTGCCAGCCCCACTCGCGAGCAGTACTTC
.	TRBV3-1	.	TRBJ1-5	CASGSPNSNQPQHF	TGTGCCAGCGGCAGCCCCAATAGCAATCAGCCCCAGCATTTT
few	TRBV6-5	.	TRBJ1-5	CASSYGGRVSNQPQHF	TGTGCCAGCAGTTACGGGGGGAGAGTAAGCAATCAGCCCCAGCATTTT
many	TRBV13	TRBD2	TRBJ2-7	CASSPQTSGRAVEQYF	TGTGCCAGCAGCCCCCAGACTAGCGGGAGGGCCGTCGAGCAGTACTTC
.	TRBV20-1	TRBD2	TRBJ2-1	CSAPTSGSEHEQFF	TGCAGTGCTCCAACAAGCGGGAGTGAGCATGAGCAGTTCTTC
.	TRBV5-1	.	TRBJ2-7	CASGEPQGSQYF	TGCGCCAGTGGAGAACCTCAGGGTTCGCAGTACTTC
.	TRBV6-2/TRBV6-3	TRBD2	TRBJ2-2	CASSYSLASGKINPNTGELFF	TGTGCCAGCAGTTACTCATTGGCTAGCGGGAAAATAAATCCGAACACCGGGGAGCTGTTTTTT
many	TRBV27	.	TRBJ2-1	CASTLLGEAYNEQFF	TGTGCCAGCACCCTTCTGGGGGAGGCCTACAATGAGCAGTTCTTC
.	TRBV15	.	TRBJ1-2	CATSRDYGGYTF	TGTGCCACCAGCAGAGATTATGGTGGCTACACCTTC
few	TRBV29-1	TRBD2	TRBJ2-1	CSVGPSGAYEQFF	TGCAGCGTTGGGCCTAGCGGGGCGTATGAGCAGTTCTTC
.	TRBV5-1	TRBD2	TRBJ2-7	CASSLGRTSGRSYEQYF	TGCGCCAGCAGCTTGGGGAGGACTAGCGGGCGCTCCTACGAGCAGTACTTC
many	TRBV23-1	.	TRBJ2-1	CASNLNHPSYNEQFF	TGCGCCAGCAATCTTAACCACCCCTCCTACAATGAGCAGTTCTTC
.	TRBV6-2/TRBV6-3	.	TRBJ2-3	CASRRDRQDTQYF	TGTGCCAGCAGGCGAGACAGGCAAGATACGCAGTATTTT
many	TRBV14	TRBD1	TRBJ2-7	CASSQVGQGPDYEQYF	TGTGCCAGCAGCCAAGTTGGACAGGGGCCTGACTACGAGCAGTACTTC
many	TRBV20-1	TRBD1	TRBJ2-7	CSARDSQPGQSYEQYF	TGCAGTGCTAGAGATTCTCAGCCGGGACAGAGCTACGAGCAGTACTTC